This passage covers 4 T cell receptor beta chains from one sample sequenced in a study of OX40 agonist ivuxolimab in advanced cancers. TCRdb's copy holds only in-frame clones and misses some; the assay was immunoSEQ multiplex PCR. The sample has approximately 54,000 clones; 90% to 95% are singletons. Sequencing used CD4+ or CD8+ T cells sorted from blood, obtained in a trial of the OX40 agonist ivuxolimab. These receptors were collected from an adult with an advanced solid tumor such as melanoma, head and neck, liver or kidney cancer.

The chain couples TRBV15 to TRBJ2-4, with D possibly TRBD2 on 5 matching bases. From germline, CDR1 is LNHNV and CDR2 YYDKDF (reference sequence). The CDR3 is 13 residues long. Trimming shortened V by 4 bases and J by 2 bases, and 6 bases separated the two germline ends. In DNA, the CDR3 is TGTGCCACCAGCACCGGGACCAAAAACATTCAGTACTTC. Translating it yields CATSTGTKNIQYF.

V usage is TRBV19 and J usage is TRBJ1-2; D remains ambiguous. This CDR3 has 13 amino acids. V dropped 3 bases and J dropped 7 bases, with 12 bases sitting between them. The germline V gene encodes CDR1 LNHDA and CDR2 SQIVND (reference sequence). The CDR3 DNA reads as TGTGCCAGTAGTATTCATAACCGCCTTGGCTACACCTTC. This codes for CASSIHNRLGYTF. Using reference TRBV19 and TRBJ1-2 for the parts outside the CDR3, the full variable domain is DGGITQSPKYLFRKEGQNVTLSCEQNLNHDAMYWYRQDPGQGLRLIYYSQIVNDFQKGDIAEGYSVSREKKESFPLTVTSAQKNPTAFYLCASSIHNRLGYTFGSGTRLTVV.

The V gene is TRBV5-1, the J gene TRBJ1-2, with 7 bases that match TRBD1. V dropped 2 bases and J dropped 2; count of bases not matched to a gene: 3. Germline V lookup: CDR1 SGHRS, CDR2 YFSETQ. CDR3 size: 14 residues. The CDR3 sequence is CASSLQQGNYGYTF. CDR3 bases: TGCGCCAGCAGCTTACAACAGGGGAACTATGGCTACACCTTC.

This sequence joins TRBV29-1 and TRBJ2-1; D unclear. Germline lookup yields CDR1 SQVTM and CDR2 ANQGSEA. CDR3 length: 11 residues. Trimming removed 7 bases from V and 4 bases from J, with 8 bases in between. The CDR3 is CSGMGYNEQFF. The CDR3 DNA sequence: TGCAGCGGGATGGGGTACAATGAGCAGTTCTTC.